This is a list of T cell receptor beta chains from one sample in a study of lymphopenia after photon versus proton radiotherapy. Clones were sequenced by immunoSEQ multiplex PCR, and TCRdb holds only the in-frame ones, with some missing. There are about 49,000 clones in the sample; around 82% occur only once, and 25% to 35% lies in the top ten. The sequencing here drew on peripheral blood, taken from a patient treated with photon-based radiotherapy. These receptors came from a man aged 50-59 years with gastric cancer. Each CDR3 is given without its conserved first and last residue. Each record gives: J gene, V gene, CDR3 protein.

TRBJ2-1 TRBV27 ASSQLAGGRNEQF
TRBJ1-4 TRBV7-2 ASSASGTGAEKLF
TRBJ1-1 TRBV5-1 ASSPNRGDGEAF
TRBJ2-1 TRBV5-1 ASSLLAGGRNEQF
TRBJ2-7 TRBV7-2 ASSFGLAGDGQY
TRBJ2-7 TRBV6-6 ASSYGYSSYEQY
TRBJ1-1 TRBV18 ASSLTGGTEAF
TRBJ2-1 TRBV5-4 ASSEAGVHNEQF
TRBJ2-1 TRBV5-4 ASSPQSSYNEQF
TRBJ2-7 TRBV10-3 AISESRPGQGYEQY
TRBJ1-1 TRBV12-5 ASGSRPGNTEAF
TRBJ2-2 TRBV5-1 ASSLGQRSNTGELF
TRBJ2-7 TRBV18 ASSPPMTSGYEQY
TRBJ2-7 TRBV25-1 ASSAWSDYEQY
TRBJ1-5 TRBV2 ASSPQGPSNQPQH
TRBJ2-7 TRBV28 ASSGDRGPISPYEQY
TRBJ2-1 TRBV7-7 ASSLTLSSYNEQF
TRBJ2-7 TRBV5-6 ASSAGSSYEQY
TRBJ2-1 TRBV10-3 AIMGLAGHNEQF
TRBJ2-2 TRBV19 ASSPGTSANTGELF
TRBJ2-3 TRBV27 ASSYSSTDTQY
TRBJ2-3 TRBV4-1 ASSQDREGEDTQY
TRBJ1-1 TRBV7-8 ASSLDRRTGEAF
TRBJ1-3 TRBV4-2 ASSREIRGDSGNTIY
TRBJ2-2 TRBV5-4 ASSPGRTNTGELF
TRBJ2-3 TRBV15 ATSRGSGSTDTQY
TRBJ1-2 TRBV7-8 ASSSQTGSYGYT
TRBJ2-6 TRBV30 AWSATRSGANVLT
TRBJ1-5 TRBV4-1 ASSQGPAGGGQPQH
TRBJ2-6 TRBV28 ASSSQGSGANVLT